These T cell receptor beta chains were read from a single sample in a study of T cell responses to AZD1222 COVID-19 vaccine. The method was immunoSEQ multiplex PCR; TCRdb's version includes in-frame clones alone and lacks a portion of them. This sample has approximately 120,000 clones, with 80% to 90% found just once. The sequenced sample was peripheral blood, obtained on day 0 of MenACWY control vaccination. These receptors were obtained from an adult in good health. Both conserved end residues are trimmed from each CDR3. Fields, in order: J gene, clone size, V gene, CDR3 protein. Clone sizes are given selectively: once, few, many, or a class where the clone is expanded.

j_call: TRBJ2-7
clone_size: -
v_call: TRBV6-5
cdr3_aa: ASSYGQGGYEQY

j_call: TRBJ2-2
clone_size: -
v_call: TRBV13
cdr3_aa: ASSLEGQNTGELF

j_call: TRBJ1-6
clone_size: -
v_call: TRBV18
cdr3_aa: ASSIVGDNSPLH

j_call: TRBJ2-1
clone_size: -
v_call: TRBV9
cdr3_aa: ASSPGTASYNEQF

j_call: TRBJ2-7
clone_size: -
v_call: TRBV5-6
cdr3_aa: TSSLRTISYEQY

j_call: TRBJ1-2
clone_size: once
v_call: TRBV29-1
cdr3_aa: SVGEGAGDGYT

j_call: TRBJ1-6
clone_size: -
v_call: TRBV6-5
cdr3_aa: ASSYSGATLH

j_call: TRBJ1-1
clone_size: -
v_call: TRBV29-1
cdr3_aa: SVARGGNTEAF

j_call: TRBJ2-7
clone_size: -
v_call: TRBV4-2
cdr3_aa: ASSQDWTGIVREQY

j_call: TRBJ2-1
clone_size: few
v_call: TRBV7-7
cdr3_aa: ASSQQPGTRNDEQF

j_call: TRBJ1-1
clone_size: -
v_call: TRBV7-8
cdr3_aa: ASSLGGARVTEAF

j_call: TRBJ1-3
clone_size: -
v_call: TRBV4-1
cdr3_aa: ASSQELGQNSGNTIY

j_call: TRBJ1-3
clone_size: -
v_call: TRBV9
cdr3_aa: ASSAGQGTGNTIY

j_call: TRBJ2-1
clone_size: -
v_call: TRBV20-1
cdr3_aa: SASGQF

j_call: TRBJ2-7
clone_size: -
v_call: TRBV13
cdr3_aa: ASSLGRGNEQY

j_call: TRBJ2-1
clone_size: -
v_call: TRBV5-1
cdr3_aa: ASSPLGAGVNNEQF

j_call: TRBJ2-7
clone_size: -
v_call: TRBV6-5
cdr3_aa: ASSYSLTEDYEQY

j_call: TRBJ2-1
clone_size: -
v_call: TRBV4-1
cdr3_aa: ASSQPGTSVYNEQF

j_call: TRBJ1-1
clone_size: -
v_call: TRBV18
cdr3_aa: ASSSSTGPNTEAF

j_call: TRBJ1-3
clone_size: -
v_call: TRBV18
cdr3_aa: ASSPPGTGGPGNTIY

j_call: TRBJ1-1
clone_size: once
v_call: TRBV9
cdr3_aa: ASSVVDRGDTEAF

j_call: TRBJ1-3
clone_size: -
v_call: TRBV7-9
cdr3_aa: ASSLIDSSGNTIY

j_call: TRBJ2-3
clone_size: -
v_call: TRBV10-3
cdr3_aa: AISESEVTDTQY

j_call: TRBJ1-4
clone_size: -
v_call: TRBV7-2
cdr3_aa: ASSLGDRYNEKLF